This TCR beta chain was sequenced for a study of blood T cell repertoires in COVID-19 (dated by TCRdb to 2019 to 2021). Regarding the complete study: Samples covering the acute and convalescent phases of COVID-19 were provided by collaborators in the United States, Italy and Spain. The material from the prospective study consisted of cDNA or gDNA derived from T cells, B-cell-depleted T cells, or PBMCs. Subjects who had been exposed to COVID-19, were actively infected with it, or had recovered from it provided the deeply sampled blood TCRbeta repertoires that made up the dataset. The repertoires were released in a freely available public database intended as a resource for research on the immune response to SARS-CoV-2. Samples were obtained from the ongoing ImmuneRACE study (first 160 participants) and from 1,254 subjects provided by 6 global collaborators. Nearly every sample came with metadata listing a de-identified subject ID, COVID-19 status, age in years and sex. HLA class I and class II types, where available, came from metadata supplied by the sample provider rather than from assay-based typing. Overall study results and their limits: Clinical and demographic metadata were provided uncurated, with the amount varying by source and participant.

V is cut by 9 bases and J by 0 bases, and the space between the germline ends is 15 bases. The CDR3 has 14 amino acids, counting the end cysteine and phenylalanine. The sequence is cut down to CDR3 DNA, 42 bases in frame from base 1. CDR1 and CDR2 are drawn from the germline V gene (reference sequence): LNHDA, SQIVND. Whole blood was collected in K2EDTA tubes by collaborating institutions according to the institutions' own protocols. For TCRbeta analysis, collaborator samples were shipped as frozen whole blood, as isolated PBMCs, or as DNA extracted from either sample type. TCRbeta CDR3 regions were amplified from genomic DNA using the immunoSEQ Assay, a bias-controlled multiplex PCR. The study's processing was this. The number of nucleated cells in each sample was estimated from the amplification of reference gene primers within the assay. To quantify the absolute abundance of each unique TCRbeta CDR3 rearrangement, sequence reads were collapsed and filtered. For each sample, productive Simpson clonality was calculated as the square root of Simpson's diversity index across productive rearrangements. The immuneACCESS repertoire file appears here via TCRdb, limited to in-frame rearrangements. These files lack a portion of the clones; in checked studies, under half of the deficit traces to unresolved V genes, and the cause of the others is not known. V, J and clone size were drawn from that table, and D and trimming were deduced from the DNA. The sample includes fewer than 90,000 clones, with roughly 96% observed a single time. The leading ten clones occupy around 4.2% of the sample.

As to this clone: Its binding antigen is unknown. Nothing much larger sits one base from this clone, and base qualities are not available.

The sequence is built from TRBV19 and TRBJ2-7, with a weak D call of TRBD2 (5 bases match). The origin of this receptor is a human donor with active COVID-19. The donor label of this sample is uncertain. Sequencing used peripheral blood. The CDR3 in this case is CASRRVLLSYEQYF. Read as DNA, the sequence is TGTGCCAGCCGGCGGGTCCTACTCTCCTACGAGCAGTACTTC.